This T cell receptor (beta chain) emerged from a study of blood T cell repertoires in COVID-19. At the level of the study: COVID-19 samples collected from the United States, Italy and Spain covered acute and convalescent phases.

This CDR3 is 15 amino acids long. The V gene's germline CDR1 is MNHEY and CDR2 SMNVEV (reference sequence). Deletions cut 5 bases from V and 1 base from J, with 11 bases between. The repertoire was sequenced with immunoSEQ multiplex PCR; TCRdb's copy has only in-frame clones and lacks some. There are 250,000 or so clones in the sample; around 80% occur only once, and around 2.5% lies in the top ten. This receptor was obtained from a man aged 35 to 55 who had recovered from COVID-19. The sequenced sample consisted of peripheral blood. The rearrangement links TRBV27 to TRBJ2-2; TRBD1 is a possible D gene (6 bases). CDR3 bases: TGTGCCAGCAGTCCCCGGACAGTGAACACCGGGGAGCTGTTTTTT. The encoded protein is CASSPRTVNTGELFF.